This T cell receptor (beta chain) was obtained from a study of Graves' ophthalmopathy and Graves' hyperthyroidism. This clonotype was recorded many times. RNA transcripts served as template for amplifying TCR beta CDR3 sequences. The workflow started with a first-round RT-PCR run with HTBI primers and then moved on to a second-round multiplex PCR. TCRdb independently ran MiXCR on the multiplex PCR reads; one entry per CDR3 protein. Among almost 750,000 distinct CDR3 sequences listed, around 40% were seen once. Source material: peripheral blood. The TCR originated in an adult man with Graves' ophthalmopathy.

The CDR3 DNA reads TGTGCCATCAGTGAGTCGGCCGCGTTGGGAAACACCATATATTTT. This gives the protein CAISESAALGNTIYF. The chain combines TRBV10-3 with TRBJ1-3; D remains unclear. This CDR3 has 15 amino acids. V lost 0 bases, J lost 4 bases, and 10 bases lay in between. The germline gives CDR1 ENHRY, CDR2 SYGVKD.